A single sample gave rise to the 30 T cell receptor beta chains below, sequenced in a study of T-cell reconstitution after alpha-beta-depleted transplantation in children. TCRbeta library preparation incorporated unique molecular identifiers. TCRdb processed the PCR reads anew with MiXCR; each CDR3 protein has one entry. The table records approximately 1,000,000 distinct CDR3 sequences, 25% to 30% of them present only once. The sequenced sample was PBMCs, mostly from graft donor cells, obtained 360 days after TCRalphabeta/CD19-depleted stem cell transplant. The receptors originated from a boy under three years old who had a stem cell transplant for SCID, so the T cells may come from the graft donor.

The chain employs TRBV7-8 and TRBJ2-1; no firm D call. Germline V gives CDR1 SGHVS, CDR2 FQNEAQ. CDR3 size: 16 residues. V was trimmed by 3 bases and J by 0 bases, leaving 12 bases between them. CDR3 region: CASSLRTQSSYNEQFF. The DNA of the CDR3 is TGTGCCAGCAGCTTGAGGACCCAGAGCTCCTACAATGAGCAGTTCTTC.

The chain combines TRBV5-1 with TRBJ1-4; D unresolved. Per the germline V gene, CDR1 is SGHRS and CDR2 is YFSETQ. V lost 0 bases, J lost 6 bases, and 9 bases lay in between. The CDR3 runs 14 residues. Here the CDR3 reads CASSLAGLDEKLFF. CDR3 DNA sequence: TGCGCCAGCAGCTTGGCCGGGCTGGATGAAAAACTGTTTTTT.

This clonotype has only a few counts. V and J are TRBV4-1 and TRBJ2-1; D is possibly TRBD2 (6 bases). Trimming pared 0 bases from V and 8 bases from J, leaving 14 bases between. The CDR3 spans 15 residues. In germline, CDR1 is MGHRA, CDR2 YSYEKL. The CDR3 protein is CASSQDPTAGYEQFF. The CDR3 region has the DNA TGCGCCAGCAGCCAAGACCCCACGGCGGGGTATGAGCAGTTCTTC.

Here the CDR3 reads CASSVTGDSYEQYF. The CDR3 DNA is TGTGCCAGCAGCGTCACAGGGGACTCCTACGAGCAGTACTTC. The V and J genes are TRBV9 and TRBJ2-7, with TRBD1 identical over 7 bases. This CDR3 spans 14 amino acids. Germline V gives CDR1 SGDLS, CDR2 YYNGEE. The V gene end was trimmed by 2 bases and the J gene end by 0 bases; junction bases not matched to a gene: 2.

V usage is TRBV12-3 or TRBV12-4 and J usage is TRBJ2-2; 12 bases fit TRBD2. This CDR3 has 14 residues. After removal of 8 bases from V and 4 bases from J, the junction contained 2 bases not matched to a gene. Here the CDR3 DNA reads TGTGCCAGCGGACTAGCGGGGTCCACCGGGGAGCTGTTTTTT. Translating gives CASGLAGSTGELFF.

This clonotype showed up many times. The genes are TRBV7-9 and TRBJ2-1; 8 bases line up with TRBD2. This CDR3 has 16 residues. With V trimmed by 6 bases and J by 8 bases, 15 bases remained unmatched. Looked up from germline, CDR1 is SEHNR and CDR2 is FQNEAQ (reference sequence). CDR3 loop: CASSSPLAARVDEQFF. The CDR3 DNA reads as TGTGCCAGCAGTTCACCACTAGCGGCGCGAGTGGATGAGCAGTTCTTC.

The table lists this clonotype with a few counts. V gene TRBV5-1 combines with J gene TRBJ2-5, with D perhaps matching TRBD1 (6 bases). CDR1 and CDR2 from the germline V gene are SGHRS and YFSETQ. V lost 4 bases and J lost 1, with 8 bases in between. CDR3 length: 13 amino acids. The CDR3 region is CASSGQFQETQYF. In DNA, the CDR3 is TGCGCCAGCAGCGGACAGTTCCAAGAGACCCAGTACTTC.

This clonotype has ten or more counts. CDR3 sequence reads: CSARSQVISNQPQHF. The CDR3 nucleotides are TGCAGTGCTAGATCGCAGGTTATAAGCAATCAGCCCCAGCATTTT. The rearrangement joins TRBV20-1 to TRBJ1-5, with unresolved D. The V and J ends lost 2 bases and 1 base respectively, with 12 bases between them. Germline CDR1 DFQATT, CDR2 SNEGSKA (reference sequence). This CDR3 region has 15 residues.

This clonotype came up a few times. The CDR3: CASRIVLAGRNEQFF. CDR3 coding DNA: TGTGCCAGCAGGATCGTCCTAGCGGGGCGGAATGAGCAGTTCTTC. This sequence joins TRBV2 and TRBJ2-1; 9 bases map to TRBD2. This CDR3 region has 15 residues. Germline loops: CDR1 SNHLY, CDR2 FYNNEI. V dropped 6 bases and J dropped 7; count of bases not matched to a gene: 10.

The chain links TRBV7-8 to TRBJ1-5, with 11 bases aligning to TRBD1. V lost 3 bases and J lost 4; bases outside the gene matches: 14. Germline CDR1 SGHVS, CDR2 FQNEAQ. The CDR3 contains 19 residues. The CDR3, as DNA: TGTGCCAGCAGCTTGCGGACAGGGGGCGGACGTAAACCAAATCAGCCCCAGCATTTT. This gives the protein CASSLRTGGGRKPNQPQHF.

The rearrangement joins TRBV3-1 to TRBJ2-1, with D tentatively TRBD2 (6 bases). V lost 4 bases and J lost 6, with 13 bases in between. The CDR3 sequence is 14 residues long. The V gene's germline CDR1 is LGHDT and CDR2 YNNKEL (reference sequence). The CDR3 region is CASSLTSWSNEQFF. CDR3 nucleotide sequence: TGTGCCAGCAGCCTCACTAGCTGGAGCAATGAGCAGTTCTTC.

V usage is TRBV20-1 and J usage is TRBJ1-1; 8 bases are shared with TRBD1. The CDR3 sequence is 14 residues long. Germline V gene lookup returns CDR1 DFQATT and CDR2 SNEGSKA (reference sequence). The J segment lost 0 bases and the V segment lost 2 bases, leaving 2 bases of the junction unmatched. CDR3 nucleotide sequence: TGCAGTGCTAGAAGGACAGGGATGAACACTGAAGCTTTCTTT. It specifies CSARRTGMNTEAFF.

V is TRBV5-1 and J is TRBJ2-3; D gene uncertain. V gave up 0 bases and J gave up 2 bases, with 10 bases separating them. The germline CDR1 and CDR2 sequences are SGHRS and YFSETQ. The CDR3 is 15 amino acids. As DNA, the CDR3 is TGCGCCAGCAGCTTGGTATGGGATCCCACAGATACGCAGTATTTT. Its protein is CASSLVWDPTDTQYF.

This clonotype was seen more than once but under ten times. The chain has TRBV27 and TRBJ1-5; 7 bases agree with TRBD1. CDR3 length: 14 amino acids. J was trimmed by 2 bases and V by 6 bases; bases with no gene match: 4. Germline assignment: CDR1 MNHEY and CDR2 SMNVEV (reference sequence). The CDR3 DNA reads TGTGCCAGCAGAGGGGGCCGGGGCAATCAGCCCCAGCATTTT. It codes for CASRGGRGNQPQHF.

The V call is TRBV18, the J call TRBJ2-1, with 11 bases identical to TRBD2. V was pared by 1 base and J by 9 bases, with 5 bases of the junction left unmatched. The CDR3 is 15 amino acids. CDR1 and CDR2 (germline): KGHSH, LQKENI. CDR3 region: CASSPLSGGAPEQFF. CDR3 in DNA: TGTGCCAGCTCACCACTTAGCGGGGGGGCACCTGAGCAGTTCTTC.

This clonotype was detected many times. The chain is built from TRBV7-3 and TRBJ2-1; no firm D call. Germline V gives CDR1 SGHTA, CDR2 FQGTGA. The CDR3 extends over 17 amino acids. Trimming took off 1 base at V and 6 bases at J, with 19 bases between the two ends. Here the CDR3 reads CASSLNLGHPLRNEQFF. Here the CDR3 DNA reads TGTGCCAGCAGCTTAAATCTGGGCCACCCGCTTCGCAATGAGCAGTTCTTC.

The J gene is TRBJ1-1, the V gene TRBV25-1; perhaps TRBD1 as D (6 bases). The germline CDR1 and CDR2 sequences are MGHDK and SYGVNS. V lost 8 bases and J lost 4, with 14 bases in between. The CDR3 is 13 residues long. The DNA of the CDR3 is TGTGCCAGCGGACAGACAGGCGGCACTGAAGCTTTCTTT. The encoded protein is CASGQTGGTEAFF.

The chain has TRBV5-1 and TRBJ2-5; no reliable D call. The CDR3 has 14 residues. The germline V gene has CDR1 SGHRS and CDR2 YFSETQ. The V gene lost 4 bases and the J gene lost 1 base, with 11 bases spanning the gap. CDR3 sequence (DNA): TGCGCCAGCAGCCTACAAAGCCTCCAAGAGACCCAGTACTTC. Protein: CASSLQSLQETQYF.

The chain uses TRBV7-7 and TRBJ2-2, with D perhaps assigned TRBD1 or TRBD2 (5 bases each). Trimming pared 6 bases from V and 5 bases from J, leaving 16 bases between. Germline CDR1 reads SSHAT; CDR2 reads FNYEAQ (reference sequence). This CDR3 has 15 residues. The CDR3 bases are TGTGCCAGCAGTCCGGGACGGGTCTGGACCGGGGAGCTGTTTTTT. It translates to CASSPGRVWTGELFF.

This clonotype turned up a few times. The V and J genes are TRBV20-1 and TRBJ2-1; 11 bases are a match to TRBD1. J lost 8 bases, V lost 4 bases, and 10 bases had no gene match. The CDR3 contains 15 residues. Germline assignment: CDR1 DFQATT and CDR2 SNEGSKA (reference sequence). The DNA for the CDR3 is TGCAGTGCTAACCGGGCCGGGACAGGGGGTGATGAGCAGTTCTTC. This translates into CSANRAGTGGDEQFF.

The chain couples TRBV6-2 or TRBV6-3 to TRBJ2-1; D remains unclear. The length of the CDR3 is 12 residues. The germline gives CDR1 MNHEY, CDR2 SVGEGT. Trimming pared 10 bases from V and 0 bases from J, leaving 7 bases between. The CDR3 loop reads CATTYSYNEQFF. The CDR3 DNA sequence: TGTGCCACAACCTACTCCTACAATGAGCAGTTCTTC.

This clonotype has only a few counts. The chain links TRBV25-1 to TRBJ2-7, with a tentative D call TRBD1 (5 bases). Per germline, CDR1 MGHDK and CDR2 SYGVNS. V lost 2 bases and J lost 1, with 9 bases in between. There are 14 residues in the CDR3. CDR3 nucleotides: TGTGCCAGCAGTGAAAGGGGAATTTCCTACGAGCAGTACTTC. Its translation is CASSERGISYEQYF.

The genes are TRBV5-1 and TRBJ2-1; D might be TRBD1 or TRBD2, each matching 7 bases. V was shortened by 1 base and J by 2 bases, with 13 bases between the two germline ends. The CDR3 has 16 amino acids. CDR1 is SGHRS, CDR2 YFSETQ, per germline. CDR3 loop: CASSLWGGGAYNEQFF. CDR3 DNA: TGCGCCAGCAGCTTGTGGGGAGGGGGCGCCTACAATGAGCAGTTCTTC.

This clonotype was found a few times. The V gene is TRBV5-1, the J gene TRBJ2-3, with 8 positions matching TRBD2. The V gene's germline CDR1 is SGHRS and CDR2 YFSETQ. V lost 5 bases and J lost 0; bases outside the gene matches: 5. There are 15 residues in the CDR3. CDR3 DNA: TGCGCCAGCAGAACTAGCGGCTCTAGCACAGATACGCAGTATTTT. Encoded protein: CASRTSGSSTDTQYF.

The chain employs TRBV27 and TRBJ2-7, with D perhaps TRBD2 (5 bases). With 6 bases removed from V and 3 bases from J, the gap between germline ends came to 12 bases. This CDR3 spans 13 amino acids. Germline lookup yields CDR1 MNHEY and CDR2 SMNVEV (reference sequence). CDR3 amino acids: CASSKIGGYEQYF. The CDR3 DNA sequence: TGTGCCAGCAGCAAGATCGGAGGCTACGAGCAGTACTTC.

This clonotype was observed a few times. In DNA form, the CDR3 reads TGTGCCAGCAGTCACCGGGACAGGGCCTCTGGGGCCAACGTCCTGACTTTC. It encodes CASSHRDRASGANVLTF. The chain couples TRBV6-2 or TRBV6-3 to TRBJ2-6; 9 bases are a match to TRBD1. Trimming took 5 bases from V and 0 from J; bases not matched to a gene: 5. The CDR3 spans 17 residues. The germline V gene has CDR1 MNHEY and CDR2 SVGEGT.

This clonotype turned up a few times. The chain is built from TRBV5-1 and TRBJ1-5; a weak D match, TRBD1 (5 bases). Germline V gene lookup returns CDR1 SGHRS and CDR2 YFSETQ. Trimming cost V 0 bases and J 5 bases, with 12 bases left between them. This CDR3 region has 15 residues. This CDR3 is CASSLDPGGDQPQHF. In nucleotides, the CDR3 is TGCGCCAGCAGCTTGGACCCCGGGGGTGATCAGCCCCAGCATTTT.

Here the CDR3 DNA reads TGTGCCAGCAGCCAAGGCGGTCGGTACGAGCAGTACTTC. Amino acid sequence: CASSQGGRYEQYF. The genes are TRBV4-2 and TRBJ2-7, with no clear D. Trimming pared 1 base from V and 4 bases from J, leaving 8 bases between. Looked up from germline, CDR1 is LGHNA and CDR2 is YNFKEQ. The CDR3 spans 13 residues.

The chain joins TRBV4-2 to TRBJ2-2, with D possibly matching TRBD2 (6 bases). Trimming stripped 8 bases from V and 0 bases from J, with 16 bases between. Germline CDR1 is LGHNA and CDR2 is YNFKEQ. The CDR3 is made up of 16 amino acids. In DNA, the CDR3 is TGTGCCAGCGGCGGCGGGTGGGAGGCGAACACCGGGGAGCTGTTTTTT. Its protein product is CASGGGWEANTGELFF.

This clonotype occurred many times. The chain employs TRBV6-2 or TRBV6-3 and TRBJ1-1; 7 positions agree with TRBD1. Germline V gene sequence: CDR1 MNHEY, CDR2 SVGEGT. The CDR3 contains 11 residues. After removal of 5 bases from V and 11 bases from J, the junction contained 5 bases not matched to a gene. In DNA, the CDR3 is TGTGCCAGCAGTCTTGACAGGGCGGCTTTCTTT. This sequence encodes CASSLDRAAFF.